Sequencing of this T cell receptor beta chain was carried out in a study of CD8+ T cells in alopecia areata. Whole-study context: For the treated group, dosing was oral tofacitinib at 5 to 10 mg twice daily. Dosing spanned 6 to 18 months on tofacitinib, then 6 months off drug.

Sequencing templates came from extracted RNA that was reverse transcribed into cDNA. Profiled with immunoSEQ multiplex PCR; TCRdb holds only in-frame clones, not every one. Here the sample spans approximately 200,000 clones, about three fifths being singletons. Regarding this clone: No antigen is known for it.

Described treatment: oral pan-JAK inhibitor, 5-10 mg twice daily. Findings of the study overall: Tofacitinib significantly reduced both scalp clonality and expanded CD8+ clones among the top 100. During tofacitinib treatment, many expanded lesional clones remained in scalp and blood.

The sequence derives from a human donor with alopecia areata. The sample was CD4+ T cells sorted from blood, taken at week 24, from a patient treated with tofacitinib.

CDR3 sequence reads: CAISVSSGANVLTF. CDR3 bases: TGTGCCATCAGTGTTAGCTCTGGGGCCAACGTCCTGACTTTC. The gene calls are TRBV10-3 and TRBJ2-6; D is uncertain. Germline V gene data show CDR1 as ENHRY and CDR2 as SYGVKD. Trimming stripped 4 bases from V and 0 bases from J, with 4 bases between. The CDR3 has 14 amino acids.